The 14 T cell receptor beta chains listed next were all sequenced from one sample in a study of control samples from healthy donors and cancer patients. Some clones are missing from TCRdb's copy, which holds only in-frame ones; the method was immunoSEQ multiplex PCR. The sample consists of about 84,000 clones, roughly 91% of them appearing once. The sample consisted of blood. The source is a man younger than 40 in good health.

This rearrangement joins TRBV24-1 to TRBJ2-2; D remains ambiguous. The ends were cut back, 9 bases at V and 6 bases at J, with 16 bases in the middle. Germline assignment: CDR1 KGHDR and CDR2 SFDVKD. The CDR3 totals 14 residues. In DNA, the CDR3 is TGTGCCACCGCAAGTCCCCCCGAGGCCGGGGAGCTGTTTTTT. Translating it yields CATASPPEAGELFF.

This chain connects TRBV30 to TRBJ2-1; D ambiguous. The CDR3 runs 12 residues. CDR1 GTSNPN and CDR2 SVGIG come from the germline V gene (reference sequence). Trimming removed 5 bases from V and 9 bases from J, with 14 bases in between. The CDR3 loop is CAWAPVNSEQFF. The CDR3, as DNA: TGTGCCTGGGCCCCGGTTAATAGTGAGCAGTTCTTC.

The chain recombines TRBV7-9 with TRBJ2-5; 11 bases align to TRBD2. Trimming at V came to 6 bases and at J to 3 bases, leaving 6 bases not matched to a gene. CDR3 length equals 15 residues. The germline V gene encodes CDR1 SEHNR and CDR2 FQNEAQ (reference sequence). In nucleotides, the CDR3 is TGTGCCAGCAGACAGACTAGCGGGGATAAAGAGACCCAGTACTTC. Translated, it gives CASRQTSGDKETQYF.

The V gene is TRBV5-4, the J gene TRBJ1-2; 10 positions agree with TRBD1. V trimming: 4 bases; J trimming: 6 bases; junction bases outside the gene matches: 3. CDR1 and CDR2 from the germline V gene are SGHNT and YYREEE (reference sequence). The CDR3 contains 13 residues. Here the CDR3 DNA reads TGTGCCAGCAGCCCCGGGACAGGGGATGGCTACACCTTC. Amino acid sequence: CASSPGTGDGYTF.

This CDR3 is CASSIEAGLREKLFF. The CDR3 DNA reads TGTGCCAGTAGTATAGAGGCAGGTTTAAGAGAAAAACTGTTTTTT. V and J are TRBV19 and TRBJ1-4; D call uncertain. CDR3 length: 15 amino acids. The ends were cut back, 0 bases at V and 8 bases at J, with 13 bases in the middle. Germline loops: CDR1 LNHDA, CDR2 SQIVND (reference sequence).

The chain joins TRBV5-1 to TRBJ2-4; D tentatively reads TRBD1 or TRBD2 (5 bases each). V lost 6 bases to trimming and J lost 0 bases, with 13 bases between them. The CDR3 runs to 15 residues. The V gene's germline CDR1 is SGHRS and CDR2 YFSETQ. The CDR3 nucleotides are TGCGCCAGCAACGTCGGGACCCGAGCCAAAAACATTCAGTACTTC. Its translation: CASNVGTRAKNIQYF.

This chain connects TRBV6-5 to TRBJ2-3; TRBD2 agrees at 11 bases. The CDR3 is 15 amino acids. V was pared by 0 bases and J by 5 bases, with 1 base of the junction left unmatched. CDR1 is MNHEY, CDR2 SVGAGI, per germline. CDR3 in amino acids: CASSYSGTSGDTQYF. The CDR3, as DNA: TGTGCCAGCAGTTACTCCGGGACTAGCGGAGATACGCAGTATTTT.

The rearrangement joins TRBV6-5 to TRBJ2-7; D is uncertain. Germline V gene data show CDR1 as MNHEY and CDR2 as SVGAGI. V shed 6 bases and J shed 0 bases, with 9 bases lying between them. The CDR3 is made up of 13 amino acids. CDR3 loop: CASSTASSYEQYF. The DNA for the CDR3 is TGTGCCAGCAGCACAGCGAGCTCCTACGAGCAGTACTTC.

This chain uses TRBV7-9 with TRBJ1-5, with D unclear. Germline-derived CDR1 and CDR2 are SEHNR and FQNEAQ (reference sequence). The CDR3 covers 14 residues. V gave up 6 bases and J gave up 5 bases, with 14 bases separating them. Here the CDR3 reads CASSPLGSDQPQHF. The DNA for the CDR3 is TGTGCCAGCAGTCCCCTGGGGTCCGATCAGCCCCAGCATTTT.

The rearrangement links TRBV12-3 or TRBV12-4 to TRBJ1-1; D not resolved. The V gene lost 0 bases and the J gene lost 7 bases, with 9 bases spanning the gap. CDR3 length: 13 residues. DNA of the CDR3: TGTGCCAGCAGTTTAGCGCTCGCCAGTGAAGCTTTCTTT. Protein: CASSLALASEAFF.

This clone was seen more than once but under ten times. The chain employs TRBV4-1 and TRBJ1-5, with D possibly TRBD1 on 5 matching bases. Germline loops: CDR1 MGHRA, CDR2 YSYEKL. V was clipped by 4 bases and J by 3 bases, with 16 bases between them. The CDR3 extends over 16 amino acids. DNA for the CDR3: TGCGCCAGCAGCCCGCAGGGTCCCCTAACCAATCAGCCCCAGCATTTT. Its translation: CASSPQGPLTNQPQHF.

J is TRBJ2-7 and V is TRBV5-4; the D is unclear. V gave up 0 bases and J gave up 7 bases, with 5 bases separating them. The germline V gene has CDR1 SGHNT and CDR2 YYREEE (reference sequence). This CDR3 spans 11 amino acids. In DNA form, the CDR3 reads TGTGCCAGCAGCTTGGGCAGGGAGCAGTACTTC. Translated, it gives CASSLGREQYF.

The chain links TRBV27 to TRBJ1-2; possible D gene TRBD1, 5 bases. V dropped 4 bases and J dropped 6 bases, with 21 bases sitting between them. From germline, CDR1 is MNHEY and CDR2 SMNVEV (reference sequence). CDR3 size: 16 residues. This chain's CDR3 is CASSSGRLGGVNGYTF. CDR3 sequence (DNA): TGTGCCAGCAGTTCGGGGAGGTTAGGAGGGGTAAATGGCTACACCTTC.

This chain connects TRBV2 to TRBJ1-1; no reliable D call. The CDR3 loop spans 12 amino acids. Germline V gene sequence: CDR1 SNHLY, CDR2 FYNNEI. V lost 7 bases and J 1 base, leaving 7 bases between the germline ends. CDR3 bases: TGTGCCAGCACCGCAGGGAACACTGAAGCTTTCTTT. Amino acid sequence: CASTAGNTEAFF.